This TCR beta chain was profiled in a study of T-cell reconstitution after alpha-beta-depleted transplantation in children. For TCRbeta, the library was prepared with unique molecular identifiers. TCRdb re-called the PCR reads through MiXCR, storing one row per CDR3 protein. The repertoire holds 200,000 to 250,000 distinct CDR3 sequences, with 7.5% to 9.5% as singletons. Study-wide results and caveats: Elevated TCRbeta diversity at day 60 was traced, in some patients, to surviving recipient T cells and thymic progenitors. Among T cells one year after transplant, newly produced cells accounted for most counts and diversity. Alpha-beta T cells present about two months after transplant were reported to originate from several hundred expanded graft clones.

V shed 4 bases and J shed 6 bases, with 13 bases lying between them. The germline V gene encodes CDR1 SEHNR and CDR2 FQNEAQ (reference sequence). There are 14 residues in the CDR3. On this clonotype itself: Its antigen remains unidentified.

The source of this sequence is a male patient between 2 and 15 years old who had a stem cell transplant for acute myeloid leukemia, so the T cells may come from the graft donor. The rearrangement links TRBV7-9 to TRBJ2-1; D remains unclear. The source was PBMCs, mostly from graft donor cells, collected 360 days after TCRalphabeta/CD19-depleted stem cell transplant. In DNA, the CDR3 is TGTGCCAGCAGCTCCCAGGCGGCTATCAATGAGCAGTTCTTC. As protein: CASSSQAAINEQFF.